The 12 T cell receptor beta chains reported below all come from one sample, sequenced in a study of shared clonotypes between healthy human individuals. CD8 cells regarded as naive lacked CD45RO, were positively chosen for CCR7, and omitted terminally differentiated effector memory CD45RA+ cells. Measured with immunoSEQ multiplex PCR; TCRdb has only the in-frame clones, and not every one. This table has some 2 million clones, roughly 95% appearing once. Source material: naive CD8+ T cells sorted from blood. These receptors came from a man younger than 30 in good health.

This clone was counted a single time. The J gene is TRBJ2-3, the V gene TRBV15; D gene uncertain. Trimming left V 5 bases short and J 11 bases short, with 14 bases between. There are 12 residues in the CDR3. Germline V gene sequence: CDR1 LNHNV, CDR2 YYDKDF (reference sequence). CDR3 residues: CATSFTEPKQYF. DNA for the CDR3: TGTGCCACCAGCTTTACAGAGCCTAAGCAGTATTTT.

This rearrangement joins TRBV7-8 to TRBJ2-5, with TRBD1 identical over 7 bases. This CDR3 comprises 15 residues. The germline gives CDR1 SGHVS, CDR2 FQNEAQ. The ends lost 1 base at V and 0 bases at J; junction bases unmatched: 2. The CDR3 sequence is CASSLGTGHQETQYF. The CDR3 DNA reads as TGTGCCAGCAGCTTAGGGACAGGCCACCAAGAGACCCAGTACTTC.

This chain links TRBV30 with TRBJ1-6; 7 bases fit TRBD1. With V trimmed by 5 bases and J by 7 bases, 5 bases remained unmatched. CDR1 and CDR2 from the germline V gene are GTSNPN and SVGIG (reference sequence). This CDR3 comprises 13 residues. CDR3 protein: CAWETGNNSPLHF. CDR3 DNA: TGTGCCTGGGAGACAGGGAACAATTCACCCCTCCACTTT.

This sequence joins TRBV5-1 and TRBJ2-7, with D uncertain. The CDR3 consists of 14 residues. Germline loops: CDR1 SGHRS, CDR2 YFSETQ. Trimming took 4 bases from V and 6 from J, leaving 17 bases between them. CDR3 sequence: CASSRIESLGEQYF. As DNA, the CDR3 is TGCGCCAGCAGCCGTATAGAGTCCTTAGGCGAGCAGTACTTC. Full variable domain (rest looked up from reference TRBV5-1 and TRBJ2-7): KAGVTQTPRYLIKTRGQQVTLSCSPISGHRSVSWYQQTPGQGLQFLFEYFSETQRNKGNFPGRFSGRQFSNSRSEMNVSTLELGDSALYLCASSRIESLGEQYFGPGTRLTVT.

The chain couples TRBV9 to TRBJ2-3, with TRBD2 identical over 12 bases. Unmatched junction bases numbered 8, after V lost 3 bases and J lost 6 bases. CDR1 and CDR2 from the germline V gene are SGDLS and YYNGEE. CDR3 length equals 16 residues. In DNA form, the CDR3 reads TGTGCCAGCAGCGCCGTACTAGCGGGAGGTGGCGATACGCAGTATTTT. Protein: CASSAVLAGGGDTQYF.

The rearrangement links TRBV29-1 to TRBJ1-4; D not certain. The CDR3 consists of 17 residues. In germline, CDR1 is SQVTM, CDR2 ANQGSEA. The V gene lost 4 bases and the J gene lost 8 bases, with 26 bases spanning the gap. The CDR3 DNA is TGCAGCGTTGGTTGGACGGCCACGTTGAATTTTTGGGAAAAACTGTTTTTT. This gives the protein CSVGWTATLNFWEKLFF.

V usage is TRBV10-3 and J usage is TRBJ1-5; D possibly corresponds to TRBD1 (5 bases). Germline V CDR1 and CDR2: ENHRY, SYGVKD. Trimming cost V 3 bases and J 2 bases, with 11 bases left between them. This CDR3 is built from 15 residues. For the CDR3, the DNA is TGTGCCATCAGTGATCAGAGGGGAGGCAATCAGCCCCAGCATTTT. It encodes CAISDQRGGNQPQHF.

The chain couples TRBV5-4 to TRBJ2-1; 14 nucleotides agree with TRBD2. The CDR3 is 18 amino acids. J lost 8 bases, V lost 4 bases, and 14 bases had no gene match. Germline V gives CDR1 SGHNT, CDR2 YYREEE (reference sequence). The CDR3, as DNA: TGTGCCAGCAGCCTTCCCGGGACTAGCGGGAGTGGGATTGATGAGCAGTTCTTC. Protein: CASSLPGTSGSGIDEQFF.

The V and J genes are TRBV7-9 and TRBJ2-7; D call uncertain. V gave up 4 bases and J gave up 2 bases, with 12 bases separating them. The CDR3 spans 14 residues. CDR1 SEHNR and CDR2 FQNEAQ come from the germline V gene (reference sequence). The CDR3 region is CASSYPVSPYEQYF. The CDR3 nucleotides are TGTGCCAGCAGCTACCCTGTGTCGCCCTACGAGCAGTACTTC.

This rearrangement joins TRBV6-5 to TRBJ2-7; TRBD2 might be the D (6 bases). Looked up from germline, CDR1 is MNHEY and CDR2 is SVGAGI. This CDR3 region has 13 residues. Trimming left V 8 bases short and J 0 bases short, with 11 bases between. CDR3 residues: CASAIAASYEQYF. CDR3 bases: TGTGCCAGCGCCATAGCGGCCTCCTACGAGCAGTACTTC.

The chain combines TRBV12-5 with TRBJ1-2; D is ambiguous. V lost 5 bases and J 0 bases, leaving 10 bases between the germline ends. The CDR3 loop spans 14 amino acids. Germline CDR1 reads LGHNT; CDR2 reads FRNRAP. In DNA form, the CDR3 reads TGTGCTAGTGGTCAGGAGTGGGCTAACTATGGCTACACCTTC. Its translation is CASGQEWANYGYTF.

This rearrangement joins TRBV7-2 to TRBJ2-3, with TRBD2 matching over 16 bases. V shed 5 bases, J shed 5 bases, and the junction held 7 bases outside the gene matches. The CDR3 covers 17 residues. From germline, CDR1 is SGHTA and CDR2 FQGNSA. The CDR3: CASSPGLAGGWGDTQYF. The CDR3 DNA follows: TGTGCCAGCAGCCCGGGACTAGCGGGAGGGTGGGGAGATACGCAGTATTTT.